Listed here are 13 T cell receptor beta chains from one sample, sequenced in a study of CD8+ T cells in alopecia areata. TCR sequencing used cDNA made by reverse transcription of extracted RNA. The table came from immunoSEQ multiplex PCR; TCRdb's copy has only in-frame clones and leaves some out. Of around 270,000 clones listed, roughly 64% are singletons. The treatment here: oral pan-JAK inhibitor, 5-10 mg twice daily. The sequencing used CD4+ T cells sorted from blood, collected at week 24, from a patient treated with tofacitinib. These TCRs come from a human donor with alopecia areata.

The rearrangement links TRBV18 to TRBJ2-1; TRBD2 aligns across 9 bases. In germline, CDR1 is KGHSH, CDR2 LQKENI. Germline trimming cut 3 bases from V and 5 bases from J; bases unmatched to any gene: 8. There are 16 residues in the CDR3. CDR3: CASSPLLRGGDNEQFF. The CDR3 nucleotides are TGTGCCAGCTCACCTCTTTTGCGGGGGGGCGACAATGAGCAGTTCTTC.

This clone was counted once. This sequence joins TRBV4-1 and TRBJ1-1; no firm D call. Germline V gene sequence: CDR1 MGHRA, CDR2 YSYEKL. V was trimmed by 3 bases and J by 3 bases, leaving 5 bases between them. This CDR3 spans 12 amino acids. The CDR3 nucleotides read TGCGCCAGCAGCCACCCCGACACTGAAGCTTTCTTT. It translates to CASSHPDTEAFF.

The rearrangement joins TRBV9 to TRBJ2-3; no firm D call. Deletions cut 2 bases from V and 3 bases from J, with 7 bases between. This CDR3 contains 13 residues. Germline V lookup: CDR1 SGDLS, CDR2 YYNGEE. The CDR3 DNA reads TGTGCCAGCAGCGTTCTGGTGACAGATACGCAGTATTTT. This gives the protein CASSVLVTDTQYF.

CDR3 DNA: TGTGCCAGCAGCTCGCAATCGACAGGGGGCGATACGCAGTATTTT. Translation gives CASSSQSTGGDTQYF. This chain links TRBV27 with TRBJ2-3, with 10 bases matching TRBD1. The CDR3 runs to 15 residues. After removal of 6 bases from V and 6 bases from J, the junction contained 9 bases not matched to a gene. Germline V gene lookup returns CDR1 MNHEY and CDR2 SMNVEV (reference sequence).

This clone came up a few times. CDR3 nucleotides: TGTGCCAGCAGTGAGAGGCAGGGGACGACACCCCTCCACTTT. This translates into CASSERQGTTPLHF. This chain links TRBV25-1 with TRBJ1-6; a weak D match, TRBD1 (6 bases). Germline assignment: CDR1 MGHDK and CDR2 SYGVNS. Trimming cost V 3 bases and J 11 bases, with 14 bases left between them. The CDR3 is made up of 14 amino acids. The whole variable domain, filled in from reference TRBV25-1 and TRBJ1-6, reads EADIYQTPRYLVIGTGKKITLECSQTMGHDKMYWYQQDPGMELHLIHYSYGVNSTEKGDLSSESTVSRIRTEHFPLTLESARPSHTSQYLCASSERQGTTPLHFGNGTRLTVT.

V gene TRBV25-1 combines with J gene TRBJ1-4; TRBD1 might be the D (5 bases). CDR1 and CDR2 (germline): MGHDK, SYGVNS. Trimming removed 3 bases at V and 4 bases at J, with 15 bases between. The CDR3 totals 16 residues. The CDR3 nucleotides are TGTGCCAGCAGTGAGGGGGGTCGCGGGAATAATGAAAAACTGTTTTTT. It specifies CASSEGGRGNNEKLFF. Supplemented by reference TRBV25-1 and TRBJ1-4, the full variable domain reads EADIYQTPRYLVIGTGKKITLECSQTMGHDKMYWYQQDPGMELHLIHYSYGVNSTEKGDLSSESTVSRIRTEHFPLTLESARPSHTSQYLCASSEGGRGNNEKLFFGSGTQLSVL.

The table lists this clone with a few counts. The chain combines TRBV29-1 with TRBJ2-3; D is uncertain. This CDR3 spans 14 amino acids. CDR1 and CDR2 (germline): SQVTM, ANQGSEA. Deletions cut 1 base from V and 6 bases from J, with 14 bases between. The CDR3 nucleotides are TGCAGCGTTGAAGGGCACCTACAGAGGGATACGCAGTATTTT. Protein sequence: CSVEGHLQRDTQYF.

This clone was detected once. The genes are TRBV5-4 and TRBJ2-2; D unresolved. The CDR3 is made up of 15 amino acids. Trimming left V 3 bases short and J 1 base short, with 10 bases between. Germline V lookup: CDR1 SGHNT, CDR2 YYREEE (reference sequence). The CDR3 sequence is CASSSQDENTGELFF. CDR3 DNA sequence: TGTGCCAGCAGCTCCCAGGACGAGAACACCGGGGAGCTGTTTTTT.

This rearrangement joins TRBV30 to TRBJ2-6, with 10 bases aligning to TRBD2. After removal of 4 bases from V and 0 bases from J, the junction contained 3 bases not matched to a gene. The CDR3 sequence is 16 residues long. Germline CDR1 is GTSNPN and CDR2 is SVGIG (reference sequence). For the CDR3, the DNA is TGTGCCTGGACTAGCGGGGGACCCTCTGGGGCCAACGTCCTGACTTTC. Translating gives CAWTSGGPSGANVLTF.

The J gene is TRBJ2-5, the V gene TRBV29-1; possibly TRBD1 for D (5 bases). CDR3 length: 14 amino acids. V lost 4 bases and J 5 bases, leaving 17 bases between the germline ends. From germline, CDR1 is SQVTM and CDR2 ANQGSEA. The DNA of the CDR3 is TGCAGCGTTGGTCGCAGGGTAGTGGAGGAGACCCAGTACTTC. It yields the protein CSVGRRVVEETQYF.

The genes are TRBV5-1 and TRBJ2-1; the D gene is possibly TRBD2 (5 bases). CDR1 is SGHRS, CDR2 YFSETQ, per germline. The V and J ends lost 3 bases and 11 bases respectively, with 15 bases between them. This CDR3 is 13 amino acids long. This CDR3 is CASSSTNRAKQFF. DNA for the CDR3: TGCGCCAGCAGCTCGACTAATCGGGCAAAGCAGTTCTTC.

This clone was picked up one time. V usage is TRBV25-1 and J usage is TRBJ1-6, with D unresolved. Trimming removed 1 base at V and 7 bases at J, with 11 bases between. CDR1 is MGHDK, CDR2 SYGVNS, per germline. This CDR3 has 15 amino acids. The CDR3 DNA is TGTGCCAGCAGTGAATTTGGAGGGCGGAATTCACCCCTCCACTTT. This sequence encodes CASSEFGGRNSPLHF.

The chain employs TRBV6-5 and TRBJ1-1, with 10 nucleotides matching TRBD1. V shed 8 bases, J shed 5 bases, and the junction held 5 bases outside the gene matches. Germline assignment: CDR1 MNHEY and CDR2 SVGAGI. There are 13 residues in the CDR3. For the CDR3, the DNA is TGTGCCAGCGGTGACAGGGGGCCGACTGAAGCTTTCTTT. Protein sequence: CASGDRGPTEAFF.